Listed below are T cell receptor beta chains from one sample, sequenced in a study of shared clonotypes between healthy human individuals. The data were produced by immunoSEQ multiplex PCR, yet TCRdb's version contains in-frame clones alone and is incomplete. The data hold 2 million to 2.5 million clones, with approximately 95% observed a single time. The sequenced material came from naive CD4+ T cells from PBMCs. Source of these receptors: a man between 18 and 29 years old in good health. Some clones in this sample may be carry-over from other donors' samples. Both conserved end residues are part of each CDR3. The order of the fields is V gene, D gene, J gene, clone size, CDR3 DNA, CDR3 protein. The D gene is left open where the match is weak. Size is omitted from some rows. Given values are once, few, many or a class for expanded clones.

v_call: TRBV7-2; d_call: -; j_call: TRBJ2-3; clone_size: -; cdr3_nt: TGTGCCAGCAACTCGTACGGCACAGATACGCAGTATTTT; cdr3_aa: CASNSYGTDTQYF
v_call: TRBV5-4; d_call: -; j_call: TRBJ2-5; clone_size: -; cdr3_nt: TGTGCCAGCAGCTTGGACGTCAGCTCTTTCGGGGAGACCCAGTACTTC; cdr3_aa: CASSLDVSSFGETQYF
v_call: TRBV28; d_call: TRBD1; j_call: TRBJ2-2; clone_size: -; cdr3_nt: TGTGCCAGCGATGGGGTCGGACAGGGTTTTGCCCAAACCGGGGAGCTGTTTTTT; cdr3_aa: CASDGVGQGFAQTGELFF
v_call: TRBV6-5; d_call: -; j_call: TRBJ2-7; clone_size: -; cdr3_nt: TGTGCCAGCAGTCGCCGGGACGGCAGCTCCTACGAGCAGTACTTC; cdr3_aa: CASSRRDGSSYEQYF
v_call: TRBV9; d_call: -; j_call: TRBJ2-6; clone_size: -; cdr3_nt: TGTGCCAGCAGCGTTACAGCCTACTCTGGGGCCAACGTCCTGACTTTC; cdr3_aa: CASSVTAYSGANVLTF
v_call: TRBV5-1; d_call: -; j_call: TRBJ1-1; clone_size: -; cdr3_nt: TGCGCCAGCAGCTTGGTGGGGAGGAACACTGAAGCTTTCTTT; cdr3_aa: CASSLVGRNTEAFF
v_call: TRBV28; d_call: -; j_call: TRBJ2-3; clone_size: -; cdr3_nt: TGTGCCAGCAGTCGCAGGGCGCCAGATACGCAGTATTTT; cdr3_aa: CASSRRAPDTQYF
v_call: TRBV18; d_call: -; j_call: TRBJ1-5; clone_size: once; cdr3_nt: TGTGCCAGCTCACCAGGGTTTAGCAATCAGCCCCAGCATTTT; cdr3_aa: CASSPGFSNQPQHF
v_call: TRBV11-3; d_call: TRBD2; j_call: TRBJ2-1; clone_size: -; cdr3_nt: TGTGCCAGCAGCTTAGAAGGGAGGGCCTACAATGAGCAGTTCTTC; cdr3_aa: CASSLEGRAYNEQFF
v_call: TRBV10-3; d_call: TRBD2; j_call: TRBJ2-7; clone_size: -; cdr3_nt: TGTGCCATCAGTGATACCGGGACTAGCGGCTACGAGCAGTACTTC; cdr3_aa: CAISDTGTSGYEQYF
v_call: TRBV28; d_call: TRBD2; j_call: TRBJ2-7; clone_size: -; cdr3_nt: TGTGCCAGCAGTTTATTGACTAGCGGGAGCTACGAGCAGTACTTC; cdr3_aa: CASSLLTSGSYEQYF
v_call: TRBV28; d_call: TRBD1; j_call: TRBJ1-1; clone_size: -; cdr3_nt: TGTGCCAGCAGCCCCCGGACAGGGACGAACACTGAAGCTTTCTTT; cdr3_aa: CASSPRTGTNTEAFF
v_call: TRBV11-2; d_call: -; j_call: TRBJ2-7; clone_size: -; cdr3_nt: TGTGCCAGCAGCTCCGGTGGTCCCAGCAGGGGACCCTACGAGCAGTACTTC; cdr3_aa: CASSSGGPSRGPYEQYF
v_call: TRBV4-3; d_call: TRBD2; j_call: TRBJ2-3; clone_size: -; cdr3_nt: TGCGCCAGCAGCCCTTCGTTTTGGGCTAGCGGGAGGACAGATACGCAGTATTTT; cdr3_aa: CASSPSFWASGRTDTQYF
v_call: TRBV2; d_call: -; j_call: TRBJ1-1; clone_size: -; cdr3_nt: TGTGCCAGCAGTGACACTTCCGGCGGGCTGCGGGCTTTCTTT; cdr3_aa: CASSDTSGGLRAFF
v_call: TRBV9; d_call: TRBD1; j_call: TRBJ1-1; clone_size: once; cdr3_nt: TGTGCCAGCAGCCAATGGGACAGGGCCCTGGCCACTGAAGCTTTCTTT; cdr3_aa: CASSQWDRALATEAFF
v_call: TRBV5-1; d_call: TRBD1; j_call: TRBJ2-1; clone_size: -; cdr3_nt: TGCGCCAGCACCCTGTCAGGGGGACCCTCCTACAATGAGCAGTTCTTC; cdr3_aa: CASTLSGGPSYNEQFF
v_call: TRBV6-6; d_call: TRBD2; j_call: TRBJ2-5; clone_size: -; cdr3_nt: TGTGCCAGCAGTTACGGGGTAGCGGGAGAGGTGGAGACCCAGTACTTC; cdr3_aa: CASSYGVAGEVETQYF
v_call: TRBV5-6; d_call: TRBD1; j_call: TRBJ1-1; clone_size: -; cdr3_nt: TGTGCCAGCAGCGATGGACAGGCTCGCATCACTGAAGCTTTCTTT; cdr3_aa: CASSDGQARITEAFF
v_call: TRBV25-1; d_call: TRBD2; j_call: TRBJ2-5; clone_size: once; cdr3_nt: TGTGCCAGCAGTAGACTAGCGGGAGTTAATGAAGAGACCCAGTACTTC; cdr3_aa: CASSRLAGVNEETQYF
v_call: TRBV29-1; d_call: TRBD1; j_call: TRBJ1-6; clone_size: -; cdr3_nt: TGCAGCGTCGCAACAGGGGCTAATTCACCCCTCCACTTT; cdr3_aa: CSVATGANSPLHF
v_call: TRBV28; d_call: -; j_call: TRBJ2-1; clone_size: -; cdr3_nt: TGTGCCAGCAGTTTATTTGGGCAGGGGGGATACAATGAGCAGTTCTTC; cdr3_aa: CASSLFGQGGYNEQFF
v_call: TRBV7-2; d_call: TRBD2; j_call: TRBJ2-7; clone_size: -; cdr3_nt: TGTGCCAGCAGCTTACTAGCGGGTACGTCCCAATCCTACGAGCAGTACTTC; cdr3_aa: CASSLLAGTSQSYEQYF
v_call: TRBV2; d_call: -; j_call: TRBJ1-5; clone_size: -; cdr3_nt: TGTGCCAGCAGTGGTACGAGGGATAAGGATCAGCCCCAGCATTTT; cdr3_aa: CASSGTRDKDQPQHF
v_call: TRBV5-4; d_call: TRBD2; j_call: TRBJ2-3; clone_size: -; cdr3_nt: TGTGCCAGCAGCCTGGGACTAGCGGGAGAAGTAGATACGCAGTATTTT; cdr3_aa: CASSLGLAGEVDTQYF
v_call: TRBV19; d_call: -; j_call: TRBJ1-1; clone_size: once; cdr3_nt: TGTGCCAGTGTGACGGGCACCATGAACACTGAAGCTTTCTTT; cdr3_aa: CASVTGTMNTEAFF
v_call: TRBV19; d_call: -; j_call: TRBJ1-5; clone_size: few; cdr3_nt: TGTGCCAGTAGCATCGGGAGCACCGTGCAGCCCCAGCATTTT; cdr3_aa: CASSIGSTVQPQHF
v_call: TRBV2; d_call: -; j_call: TRBJ2-2; clone_size: once; cdr3_nt: TGTGCCAGCAGTGACCCAGGACTGGGACGCATGAACACCGGGGAGCTGTTTTTT; cdr3_aa: CASSDPGLGRMNTGELFF
v_call: TRBV5-1; d_call: TRBD1; j_call: TRBJ2-1; clone_size: -; cdr3_nt: TGCGCCAGCAGCCCTAGACAGGGGGTTTACAATGAGCAGTTCTTC; cdr3_aa: CASSPRQGVYNEQFF
v_call: TRBV6-5; d_call: -; j_call: TRBJ1-5; clone_size: -; cdr3_nt: TGTGCCAGCAGTTCCATACGAGATTCTCAGCCCCAGCATTTT; cdr3_aa: CASSSIRDSQPQHF
v_call: TRBV5-6; d_call: TRBD2; j_call: TRBJ2-1; clone_size: once; cdr3_nt: TGTGCCAGCAGCGACACCGGGGGGGGTGCCGCACAGCAGTTCTTC; cdr3_aa: CASSDTGGGAAQQFF
v_call: TRBV6-1; d_call: -; j_call: TRBJ2-5; clone_size: -; cdr3_nt: TGTGCCAGCAGTTTCTACGAGACCCAGTACTTC; cdr3_aa: CASSFYETQYF
v_call: TRBV5-1; d_call: TRBD1; j_call: TRBJ1-1; clone_size: -; cdr3_nt: TGCGCCAGCAGCTTGCAATTGCTGCAGGGGACAGGTTTGAACACTGAAGCTTTCTTT; cdr3_aa: CASSLQLLQGTGLNTEAFF